These 18 T cell receptor beta chains were all obtained from the same sample, sequenced in a study of beta chain features in type 1 diabetes. As every portion of the isolated RNA was reverse transcribed, the sequencing read expressed TCRB transcripts. Profiling relied on immunoSEQ multiplex PCR, and the TCRdb table lists in-frame clones only, not all of them. The data show nearly 350,000 clones, around 9.3% seen once. Whole-study findings and limits: Type 1 diabetes patients showed a moderate but significant shortening of TCRB CDR3s in all four CD4+ subsets.

No cognate antigen is known for these TCRs. What was sequenced was central memory CD4+ T cells from blood. Receptors originate from a man aged 25-45 years with type 1 diabetes.

This rearrangement joins TRBV7-9 to TRBJ2-4, with TRBD1 identical over 8 bases. There are 12 residues in the CDR3. The ends lost 3 bases at V and 9 bases at J; junction bases unmatched: 1. CDR1 is SEHNR and CDR2 is FQNEAQ in the germline V gene (reference sequence). CDR3 loop: CASSLGQAIQYF. CDR3 bases: TGTGCCAGCAGCTTGGGACAGGCCATTCAGTACTTC.

This clone was observed a few times. The V gene is TRBV7-2, the J gene TRBJ2-1; D could derive from TRBD1 or TRBD2 (5 bases each). Germline CDR1 reads SGHTA; CDR2 reads FQGNSA. V lost 5 bases to trimming and J lost 6 bases, with 20 bases between them. The CDR3 is 16 amino acids. Written as DNA, the CDR3 is TGTGCCAGCAGCCGGTGGCCCGGGACCGGGATCAATGAGCAGTTCTTC. Translated: CASSRWPGTGINEQFF. Combining the CDR3 with reference TRBV7-2 and TRBJ2-1 gives the whole variable domain GAGVSQSPSNKVTEKGKDVELRCDPISGHTALYWYRQSLGQGLEFLIYFQGNSAPDKSGLPSDRFSAERTGGSVSTLTIQRTQQEDSAVYLCASSRWPGTGINEQFFGPGTRLTVL.

This chain links TRBV2 with TRBJ1-2; D is undetermined. The CDR3 has 15 amino acids. Trimming took off 4 bases at V and 2 bases at J, with 14 bases between the two ends. Per germline, CDR1 SNHLY and CDR2 FYNNEI. The CDR3 region has the DNA TGTGCCAGCAGTGTGGGAATTGGAGGGAACTATGGCTACACCTTC. The encoded protein is CASSVGIGGNYGYTF.

This CDR3 reads CASSFTPGETEAFF. CDR3 in DNA: TGCGCCAGCAGCTTCACGCCAGGGGAAACTGAAGCTTTCTTT. The chain links TRBV5-1 to TRBJ1-1, with D possibly matching TRBD1 (6 bases). Looked up from germline, CDR1 is SGHRS and CDR2 is YFSETQ. Trimming took off 2 bases at V and 5 bases at J, with 13 bases between the two ends. There are 14 residues in the CDR3.

A few counts support this clone. A much more abundant neighbour one base away suggests this may be a read error. The same CDR3 is also encoded by other DNA sequences in this sample. The J gene is TRBJ2-3, the V gene TRBV7-2; D tentatively fits TRBD1 or TRBD2 (6 bases each). Trimming removed 2 bases from V and 1 base from J, with 10 bases in between. This CDR3 spans 15 amino acids. Germline CDR1 is SGHTA and CDR2 is FQGNSA. The CDR3 loop reads CASSLTGAGTDTQYF. CDR3 in DNA: TGTGCCAGCAGCTTAACGGGGGCCGGCACAGATACGCAGTATTTT.

The V and J genes are TRBV10-1 and TRBJ1-1; D ambiguous. CDR3 length: 13 amino acids. V lost 3 bases to trimming and J lost 2 bases, with 7 bases between them. From germline, CDR1 is WNHNN and CDR2 SYGVQD (reference sequence). Written as DNA, the CDR3 is TGCGCCAGCAGTGAACCGGGAAACACTGAAGCTTTCTTT. The encoded protein is CASSEPGNTEAFF.

The chain couples TRBV2 to TRBJ1-6; 7 bases map to TRBD1. After removal of 4 bases from V and 9 bases from J, the junction contained 6 bases not matched to a gene. Germline V gene lookup returns CDR1 SNHLY and CDR2 FYNNEI. The CDR3 consists of 14 residues. The CDR3 reads CASSGQGVSSPLHF. CDR3 bases: TGTGCCAGCAGTGGTCAGGGGGTTAGTTCACCCCTCCACTTT.

The gene calls are TRBV10-1 and TRBJ2-7; TRBD2 aligns across 7 bases. Germline V gene sequence: CDR1 WNHNN, CDR2 SYGVQD (reference sequence). Trimming removed 6 bases from V and 2 bases from J; junction bases left unmatched: 7. The CDR3 is made up of 14 amino acids. CDR3 amino acids: CASSRSGETYEQYF. CDR3 DNA sequence: TGCGCCAGCAGCCGAAGCGGGGAAACCTACGAGCAGTACTTC.

This clone was seen a few times. The CDR3 sequence is CASSRREGGQETQYF. CDR3 in DNA: TGTGCCAGCAGTAGGAGGGAAGGGGGACAAGAGACCCAGTACTTC. J is TRBJ2-5 and V is TRBV27, with D possibly being TRBD1 or TRBD2 (6 bases each). Germline CDR1 and CDR2: MNHEY and SMNVEV (reference sequence). The length of the CDR3 is 15 residues. With 5 bases removed from V and 2 bases from J, the gap between germline ends came to 15 bases.

This chain uses TRBV27 with TRBJ1-4, with D possibly TRBD1 on 6 matching bases. The CDR3 sequence is 16 residues long. Germline CDR1 is MNHEY and CDR2 is SMNVEV (reference sequence). Trimming removed 8 bases at V and 0 bases at J, with 16 bases between. The CDR3 DNA reads as TGTGCCAGCCGGAGGGCAGGGGTGGCAACTAATGAAAAACTGTTTTTT. The encoded protein is CASRRAGVATNEKLFF. The variable domain in full, with the rest retrieved from reference TRBV27 and TRBJ1-4, is EAQVTQNPRYLITVTGKKLTVTCSQNMNHEYMSWYRQDPGLGLRQIYYSMNVEVTDKGDVPEGYKVSRKEKRNFPLILESPSPNQTSLYFCASRRAGVATNEKLFFGSGTQLSVL.

This clone was detected only a few times. The V and J genes are TRBV21-1 and TRBJ1-5. TRBV21-1 is reported as a pseudogene. The CDR3 contains 13 residues. DNA for the CDR3: TGTGCCAGCAGCCGTTCGGGTAATCAGCCCCAGCATTTT. It encodes CASSRSGNQPQHF.

This chain connects TRBV21-1 to TRBJ1-2. TRBV21-1 is a documented pseudogene. This CDR3 contains 15 residues. The chain's CDR3 is CASSGRKPPNYGYTF. The CDR3 DNA reads TGTGCCAGCAGCGGCCGGAAACCTCCTAACTATGGCTACACCTTC.

The J gene is TRBJ1-1, the V gene TRBV27, with 7 positions matching TRBD1. Germline lookup yields CDR1 MNHEY and CDR2 SMNVEV (reference sequence). The CDR3 totals 15 residues. Losses at the gene ends were 4 bases for V and 3 bases for J; bases not matched to a gene: 8. CDR3 in amino acids: CASSSRGDRDTEAFF. CDR3 nucleotides: TGTGCCAGCAGTTCCAGGGGGGATAGGGACACTGAAGCTTTCTTT.

The chain joins TRBV29-1 to TRBJ1-1; D is unclear. Trimming took 3 bases from V and 1 from J, leaving 0 bases between them. This CDR3 is 10 amino acids long. The germline CDR1 and CDR2 sequences are SQVTM and ANQGSEA. Here the CDR3 DNA reads TGCAGCGTTGAGAACACTGAAGCTTTCTTT. Translating it yields CSVENTEAFF.

The chain uses TRBV11-2 and TRBJ2-3, with 9 positions matching TRBD2. The CDR3 covers 15 residues. Germline CDR1 is SGHAT and CDR2 is FQNNGV. V lost 5 bases and J lost 5; bases outside the gene matches: 8. This chain's CDR3 is CASSDQRGAGDTQYF. DNA for the CDR3: TGTGCCAGCAGCGATCAGCGGGGGGCAGGAGATACGCAGTATTTT.

The rearrangement uses TRBV5-1 and TRBJ2-3; 12 bases fit TRBD2. The germline CDR1 and CDR2 sequences are SGHRS and YFSETQ. CDR3 length: 15 amino acids. V dropped 4 bases and J dropped 3; count of bases not matched to a gene: 3. CDR3 bases: TGCGCCAGCAGCCTAGCGGGGGGGCCGACAGATACGCAGTATTTT. It encodes CASSLAGGPTDTQYF.

The J gene is TRBJ2-1, the V gene TRBV2; TRBD2 might be the D (5 bases). The CDR3 is made up of 15 amino acids. The germline V and J ends were trimmed by 5 bases and 4 bases, with 15 bases remaining between them. CDR1 SNHLY and CDR2 FYNNEI come from the germline V gene. CDR3 bases: TGTGCCAGCAGTCCCTCCGGGATGAGGTACAATGAGCAGTTCTTC. The encoded protein is CASSPSGMRYNEQFF.

This rearrangement joins TRBV6-5 to TRBJ2-7; 10 bases match TRBD1. Germline trimming cut 4 bases from V and 2 bases from J; bases unmatched to any gene: 5. The CDR3 is 15 residues long. Per germline, CDR1 MNHEY and CDR2 SVGAGI. CDR3 nucleotides: TGTGCCAGCAGTTCCCGGGACAGGGGTACCTACGAGCAGTACTTC. Protein: CASSSRDRGTYEQYF.